This TCR beta chain emerged from a study of post-analysis software for immune sequencing data. TCR beta cDNA libraries included unique molecular identifiers. TCRdb re-analysed the PCR reads in MiXCR, keeping a single row per CDR3 protein. The sample contains 500,000 to 600,000 distinct CDR3 sequences, about 40% of which appear only once. Study findings and constraints: Normalized Chao1 diversity in multiple sclerosis patients fell significantly below that of controls. Patients had higher frequencies than controls of about 5 TRBV segments, including TRBV5-6, TRBV5-1 and TRBV20-1.

About this clonotype: The antigen remains unidentified.

Germline CDR1 is SGHDT and CDR2 is YYEEEE. This CDR3 has 16 amino acids. The sequenced material came from blood. The sequence was obtained from a girl between 10 and 17 years old with multiple sclerosis. The chain employs TRBV5-6 and TRBJ2-5; the D gene is possibly TRBD2 (5 bases). With the DNA end fitting TRBJ2-7 better, the J assignment may be wrong. The CDR3 here is CASSLGTVTGVDEQYF. The CDR3 DNA is TGTGCCAGCAGCTTGGGTACCGTGACCGGGGTGGACGAGCAGTACTTC.